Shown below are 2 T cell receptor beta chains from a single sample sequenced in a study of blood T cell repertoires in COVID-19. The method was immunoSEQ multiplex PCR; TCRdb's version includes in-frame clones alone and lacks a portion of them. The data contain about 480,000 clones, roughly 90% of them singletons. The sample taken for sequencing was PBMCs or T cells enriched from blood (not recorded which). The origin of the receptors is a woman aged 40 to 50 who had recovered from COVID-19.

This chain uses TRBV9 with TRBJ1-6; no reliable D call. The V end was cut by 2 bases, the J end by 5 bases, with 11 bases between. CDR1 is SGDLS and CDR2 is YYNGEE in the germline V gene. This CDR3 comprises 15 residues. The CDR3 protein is CASSVGDRHNSPLHF. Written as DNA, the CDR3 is TGTGCCAGCAGCGTGGGAGACCGACATAATTCACCCCTCCACTTT.

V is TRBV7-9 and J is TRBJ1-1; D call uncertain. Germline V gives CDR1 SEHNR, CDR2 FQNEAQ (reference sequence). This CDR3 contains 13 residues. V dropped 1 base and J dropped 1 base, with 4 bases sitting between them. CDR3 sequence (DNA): TGTGCCAGCAGCTTAGAACAGAACACTGAAGCTTTCTTT. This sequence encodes CASSLEQNTEAFF.